Listed here are 32 T cell receptor beta chains from one sample, sequenced in a study of T cell responses to AZD1222 COVID-19 vaccine. Assay: immunoSEQ multiplex PCR; the TCRdb copy retains only in-frame clones and omits some. The sample lists 95,000 to 150,000 clones; roughly 91% were seen once. Sample: peripheral blood, taken 28 days after the second AZD1222 dose. The receptors come from an adult who received the AZD1222 COVID-19 vaccine.

DNA for the CDR3: TGTGCCAGCAGTCCTCGCCCGGAGGGGTATGGCTACACCTTC. Translation: CASSPRPEGYGYTF. The genes are TRBV27 and TRBJ1-2; weak D call: TRBD1 (5 bases). The CDR3 has 14 residues. Germline V lookup: CDR1 MNHEY, CDR2 SMNVEV (reference sequence). Trimming left V 5 bases short and J 5 bases short, with 15 bases between.

V gene TRBV7-2 combines with J gene TRBJ2-3, with 8 bases that match TRBD2. V gave up 3 bases and J gave up 6 bases; unmatched junction bases: 8. The CDR3 length is 15 residues. Germline CDR1 SGHTA, CDR2 FQGNSA. The CDR3 coding sequence is TGTGCCAGCAGCTTCCAGGGCGGGGGGTCGGATACGCAGTATTTT. This translates into CASSFQGGGSDTQYF.

V is TRBV9 and J is TRBJ2-2; 8 bases map to TRBD2. The V segment lost 4 bases and the J segment 4 bases; nucleotides outside the gene matches: 9. This CDR3 is 16 amino acids long. Germline lookup yields CDR1 SGDLS and CDR2 YYNGEE. This CDR3 reads CASSSHGGALTGELFF. The CDR3 region has the DNA TGTGCCAGCAGCTCACACGGGGGGGCGCTCACCGGGGAGCTGTTTTTT.

The gene calls are TRBV7-2 and TRBJ2-1; D may be TRBD2 (7 bases). CDR1 and CDR2 (germline): SGHTA, FQGNSA. With 0 bases removed from V and 5 bases from J, the gap between germline ends came to 11 bases. The length of the CDR3 is 15 residues. The CDR3 DNA reads TGTGCCAGCAGCTTAGCGGGGGGGGCTAACAATGAGCAGTTCTTC. Protein sequence: CASSLAGGANNEQFF.

The V call is TRBV3-1 (or the pseudogene TRBV3-2), the J call TRBJ2-3, with 11 bases that match TRBD2. Germline CDR1 is LGHDT and CDR2 is YNNKEL (reference sequence). V dropped 0 bases and J dropped 5; count of bases not matched to a gene: 13. The CDR3 is 19 amino acids. This chain's CDR3 is CASSQDHGPSGRQGDTQYF. In DNA, the CDR3 is TGTGCCAGCAGCCAAGATCATGGTCCTAGCGGGAGGCAGGGAGATACGCAGTATTTT.

The V call is TRBV6-2 or TRBV6-3, the J call TRBJ2-3; TRBD2 matches at 10 bases. V lost 6 bases to trimming and J lost 1 base; unmatched junction nucleotides: 16. There are 19 residues in the CDR3. CDR1 is MNHEY, CDR2 SVGEGT, per germline. The CDR3 spells CASSPKGAGGPSRTDTQYF. The CDR3, as DNA: TGTGCCAGCAGCCCGAAGGGAGCGGGAGGGCCTTCCCGCACAGATACGCAGTATTTT.

In DNA form, the CDR3 reads TGCACCAGCAGCCAAATACCGACTAGCGGGAGTTCCTACAATGAGCAGTTCTTC. Protein sequence: CTSSQIPTSGSSYNEQFF. The chain joins TRBV1 to TRBJ2-1; the table's D call, TRBD2, was not checked against the DNA. TRBV1 is a recognized pseudogene. The CDR3 length is 18 residues.

The chain couples TRBV2 to TRBJ1-2, with D unresolved. V lost 8 bases to trimming and J lost 3 bases, with 13 bases between them. Germline V gene lookup returns CDR1 SNHLY and CDR2 FYNNEI. CDR3 length: 13 residues. CDR3 DNA: TGTGCCAGCTGCGGCAGGCCCGACTATGGCTACACCTTC. Amino acids: CASCGRPDYGYTF.

The chain couples TRBV9 to TRBJ1-2; D gene unclear. This CDR3 spans 13 amino acids. V lost 4 bases to trimming and J lost 0 bases, with 7 bases between them. Germline CDR1 reads SGDLS; CDR2 reads YYNGEE. CDR3 protein: CASSQSTNYGYTF. The CDR3 DNA reads as TGTGCCAGCAGCCAATCCACTAACTATGGCTACACCTTC.

The chain has TRBV6-2 or TRBV6-3 and TRBJ2-6; the match to TRBD1 covers 7 bases. The V segment lost 2 bases and the J segment 3 bases; nucleotides outside the gene matches: 4. Germline assignment: CDR1 MNHEY and CDR2 SVGEGT. The CDR3 is 16 residues long. The CDR3 bases are TGTGCCAGCAGTTACGTGACAGGGATTGGGGCCAACGTCCTGACTTTC. This codes for CASSYVTGIGANVLTF.

This chain links TRBV9 with TRBJ1-1; possible D gene TRBD1, 6 bases. CDR3 length: 16 amino acids. V was trimmed by 3 bases and J by 0 bases, leaving 15 bases between them. Germline V lookup: CDR1 SGDLS, CDR2 YYNGEE. The CDR3 nucleotides read TGTGCCAGCAGCGAGTGGCGAGGGGGTTTGAACACTGAAGCTTTCTTT. It is translated as CASSEWRGGLNTEAFF.

The V gene is TRBV9, the J gene TRBJ2-7; 8 bases match TRBD2. The CDR3 has 15 residues. Germline values: CDR1 SGDLS, CDR2 YYNGEE. Losses at the gene ends were 2 bases for V and 6 bases for J; bases not matched to a gene: 10. CDR3 sequence reads: CASSVYTGGPSEQYF. As DNA, the CDR3 is TGTGCCAGCAGCGTTTATACGGGAGGGCCCTCCGAGCAGTACTTC.

The chain joins TRBV29-1 to TRBJ1-5; 7 bases line up with TRBD1. This CDR3 has 13 residues. Germline V CDR1 and CDR2: SQVTM, ANQGSEA. V lost 6 bases and J lost 5; bases outside the gene matches: 7. CDR3 region: CSVSTGRDQPQHF. The CDR3 region has the DNA TGCAGCGTATCGACAGGGAGAGATCAGCCCCAGCATTTT.

This clone was seen a single time. The chain has TRBV7-9 and TRBJ2-7; perhaps TRBD2 as D (5 bases). Deletions cut 3 bases from V and 5 bases from J, with 8 bases between. The germline CDR1 and CDR2 sequences are SEHNR and FQNEAQ (reference sequence). The CDR3 runs 12 residues. CDR3 amino acids: CASSLGVHEQYF. Here the CDR3 DNA reads TGTGCCAGCAGCTTGGGAGTGCACGAGCAGTACTTC.

This clone was observed once. The rearrangement links TRBV15 to TRBJ2-3; no firm D call. V was pared by 10 bases and J by 6 bases, with 17 bases between. CDR3 length equals 13 residues. The germline gives CDR1 LNHNV, CDR2 YYDKDF (reference sequence). CDR3 loop: CAISLDRPDTQYF. CDR3 DNA sequence: TGTGCCATTTCACTGGACCGCCCCGATACGCAGTATTTT.

The rearrangement links TRBV20-1 to TRBJ2-7; 10 bases are a match to TRBD2. Germline V gene data show CDR1 as DFQATT and CDR2 as SNEGSKA (reference sequence). V dropped 3 bases and J dropped 3; count of bases not matched to a gene: 8. The CDR3 covers 15 residues. CDR3: CSASPLSSGGYEQYF. In DNA form, the CDR3 reads TGCAGTGCTAGTCCACTTTCTAGCGGGGGCTACGAGCAGTACTTC.

V usage is TRBV5-4 and J usage is TRBJ2-5; tentatively, D is TRBD1 (5 bases). The CDR3 covers 15 residues. Germline CDR1 reads SGHNT; CDR2 reads YYREEE (reference sequence). V lost 6 bases and J lost 7, with 22 bases in between. The CDR3 sequence: CASTVGQGGFGTQYF. CDR3 nucleotides: TGTGCCAGCACCGTGGGCCAGGGTGGGTTCGGGACCCAGTACTTC.

This clone is a singleton in its sample. The chain employs TRBV9 and TRBJ1-1; no reliable D call. With 5 bases removed from V and 6 bases from J, the gap between germline ends came to 17 bases. The CDR3 length is 14 residues. Germline values: CDR1 SGDLS, CDR2 YYNGEE. CDR3 region: CASSRNSLSAEAFF. The CDR3 DNA follows: TGTGCCAGCAGTAGGAACTCCCTCTCCGCTGAAGCTTTCTTT. Filled out from reference TRBV9 and TRBJ1-1, the complete variable domain reads DSGVTQTPKHLITATGQRVTLRCSPRSGDLSVYWYQQSLDQGLQFLIQYYNGEERAKGNILERFSAQQFPDLHSELNLSSLELGDSALYFCASSRNSLSAEAFFGQGTRLTVV.

V is TRBV19 and J is TRBJ2-1, with 9 bases lining up with TRBD2. The germline V gene has CDR1 LNHDA and CDR2 SQIVND (reference sequence). The CDR3 length is 17 residues. After removal of 3 bases from V and 6 bases from J, the junction contained 12 bases not matched to a gene. The chain's CDR3 is CASSITEGSGSGNEQFF. The CDR3 region has the DNA TGTGCCAGTAGTATCACCGAGGGTAGCGGGAGTGGCAATGAGCAGTTCTTC.

This sequence joins TRBV9 and TRBJ2-5, with a weak D call TRBD1 (6 bases). This CDR3 is 15 amino acids long. Trimming took 0 bases from V and 4 from J, leaving 13 bases between them. From germline, CDR1 is SGDLS and CDR2 YYNGEE. CDR3 sequence (DNA): TGTGCCAGCAGCGTAGTAGGGGACACACTAGAGACCCAGTACTTC. Protein product: CASSVVGDTLETQYF.

This chain joins TRBV28 and TRBJ2-1, with D unresolved. The length of the CDR3 is 12 residues. Trimming took 6 bases from V and 12 from J, leaving 15 bases between them. Germline CDR1 MDHEN, CDR2 SYDVKM. CDR3 DNA: TGTGCCAGCAGCCCGCAACCCGGCGGGCAGTTCTTC. Translating it yields CASSPQPGGQFF.

The chain is built from TRBV12-3 or TRBV12-4 and TRBJ1-1; perhaps TRBD1 as D (5 bases). The CDR3 is 13 residues long. V lost 3 bases and J 1 base, leaving 6 bases between the germline ends. CDR3 in DNA: TGTGCCAGCAGTTTCACAGGGAACACTGAAGCTTTCTTT. It is translated as CASSFTGNTEAFF.

This chain links TRBV5-4 with TRBJ1-2, with D hard to call. V was shortened by 2 bases and J by 7 bases, with 12 bases between the two germline ends. The CDR3 sequence is 13 residues long. Germline V gene data show CDR1 as SGHNT and CDR2 as YYREEE (reference sequence). Here the CDR3 reads CASSFHFDTGYTF. The CDR3 coding sequence is TGTGCCAGCAGCTTCCACTTCGATACTGGCTACACCTTC.

The rearrangement joins TRBV5-4 to TRBJ1-2; tentative D call: TRBD1 (5 bases). Germline CDR1 reads SGHNT; CDR2 reads YYREEE (reference sequence). The CDR3 length is 13 residues. Trimming stripped 3 bases from V and 4 bases from J, with 10 bases between. CDR3 sequence (DNA): TGTGCCAGCAGCTCGACGGGGGGCTATGGCTACACCTTC. Amino acids: CASSSTGGYGYTF. The variable domain in full, completed from reference TRBV5-4 and TRBJ1-2, reads ETGVTQSPTHLIKTRGQQVTLRCSSQSGHNTVSWYQQALGQGPQFIFQYYREEENGRGNFPPRFSGLQFPNYSSELNVNALELDDSALYLCASSSTGGYGYTFGSGTRLTVV.

The chain links TRBV30 to TRBJ1-6, with TRBD1 identical over 7 bases. Germline V gene sequence: CDR1 GTSNPN, CDR2 SVGIG (reference sequence). The CDR3 sequence is 13 residues long. The trim removed 4 bases at V and 5 bases at J, leaving 2 bases unmatched. The CDR3 DNA follows: TGTGCCTGGACCGGGACAGATAATTCACCCCTCCACTTT. Translated: CAWTGTDNSPLHF. Full variable domain (outside the CDR3, taken from reference TRBV30 and TRBJ1-6): SQTIHQWPATLVQPVGSPLSLECTVEGTSNPNLYWYRQAAGRGLQLLFYSVGIGQISSEVPQNLSASRPQDRQFILSSKKLLLSDSGFYLCAWTGTDNSPLHFGNGTRLTVT.

This chain joins TRBV30 and TRBJ2-7, with 7 positions matching TRBD2. Germline CDR1 and CDR2: GTSNPN and SVGIG (reference sequence). This CDR3 spans 14 amino acids. The J segment lost 0 bases and the V segment lost 6 bases, leaving 8 bases of the junction unmatched. CDR3 sequence reads: CACSSSGFSYEQYF. In DNA form, the CDR3 reads TGTGCCTGTAGCTCTAGCGGCTTCTCCTACGAGCAGTACTTC.

The J gene is TRBJ2-7, the V gene TRBV4-3, with TRBD1 as a possible D gene (6 bases). Germline lookup yields CDR1 LGHNA and CDR2 YSLEER. V was shortened by 3 bases and J by 6 bases, with 18 bases between the two germline ends. CDR3 length: 15 residues. The CDR3 DNA reads TGCGCCAGCAGCCAGGACATTGGACAGAGCCGCGAGCAGTACTTC. This encodes CASSQDIGQSREQYF.

The rearrangement links TRBV29-1 to TRBJ1-1, with D unresolved. Germline V gene lookup returns CDR1 SQVTM and CDR2 ANQGSEA. V gave up 4 bases and J gave up 1 base, with 7 bases separating them. This CDR3 has 12 amino acids. The CDR3 DNA is TGCAGCGTTGGTAATCCGAACACTGAAGCTTTCTTT. Protein product: CSVGNPNTEAFF. The whole variable domain, filled in from reference TRBV29-1 and TRBJ1-1, reads SAVISQKPSRDICQRGTSLTIQCQVDSQVTMMFWYRQQPGQSLTLIATANQGSEATYESGFVIDKFPISRPNLTFSTLTVSNMSPEDSSIYLCSVGNPNTEAFFGQGTRLTVV.

For the CDR3, the DNA is TGTGCCAGCAGCCCCGGACTAGCGGATGAGCAGTTCTTC. Amino acid sequence: CASSPGLADEQFF. The chain links TRBV5-6 to TRBJ2-1, with 10 bases fitting TRBD2. Germline-derived CDR1 and CDR2 are SGHDT and YYEEEE. V gave up 4 bases and J gave up 8 bases; unmatched junction bases: 3. CDR3 length: 13 residues.

The CDR3 nucleotides are TGCGCCAGCAGCCAACCGGGACAGGGGGCTGGGGCCAACGTCCTGACTTTC. Amino acids: CASSQPGQGAGANVLTF. The chain carries TRBV5-1 and TRBJ2-6, with 11 positions matching TRBD1. Looked up from germline, CDR1 is SGHRS and CDR2 is YFSETQ. The CDR3 loop spans 17 amino acids. V shed 4 bases, J shed 2 bases, and the junction held 5 bases outside the gene matches.

The V call is TRBV18, the J call TRBJ1-1, with D maybe TRBD1 (6 bases). This CDR3 spans 14 amino acids. The germline V and J ends were trimmed by 3 bases and 6 bases, with 14 bases remaining between them. CDR1 KGHSH and CDR2 LQKENI come from the germline V gene. The CDR3 reads CASSPLPGEPEAFF. As DNA, the CDR3 is TGTGCCAGCTCACCCCTCCCAGGGGAACCTGAAGCTTTCTTT.

This clone was detected only a few times. This chain uses TRBV6-4 with TRBJ2-1, with 10 nucleotides matching TRBD2. Trimming at V came to 10 bases and at J to 5 bases, leaving 11 bases not matched to a gene. This CDR3 spans 15 amino acids. Germline CDR1 reads MRHNA; CDR2 reads SNTAGT. The CDR3 DNA reads TGTGCCACCAAAAAGCGGGAGGGGAAGAACAATGAGCAGTTCTTC. The encoded protein is CATKKREGKNNEQFF.